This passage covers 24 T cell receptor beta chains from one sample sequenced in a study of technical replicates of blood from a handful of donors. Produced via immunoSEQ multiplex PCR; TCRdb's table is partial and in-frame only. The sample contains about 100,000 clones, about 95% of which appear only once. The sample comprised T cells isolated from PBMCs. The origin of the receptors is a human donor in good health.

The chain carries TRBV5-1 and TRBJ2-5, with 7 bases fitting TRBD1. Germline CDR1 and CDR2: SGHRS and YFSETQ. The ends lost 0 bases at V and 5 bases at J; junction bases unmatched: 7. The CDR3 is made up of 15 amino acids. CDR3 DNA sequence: TGCGCCAGCAGCTTGGCAGGGGGTGGGTTGGAGACCCAGTACTTC. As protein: CASSLAGGGLETQYF.

The DNA for the CDR3 is TGTGCCAGCAGCCTCCTAGCGGGAAATTTCTACAATGAGCAGTTCTTC. Translating it yields CASSLLAGNFYNEQFF. The V and J genes are TRBV5-6 and TRBJ2-1; 9 positions match TRBD2. This CDR3 has 16 amino acids. CDR1 and CDR2 (germline): SGHDT, YYEEEE. The trim removed 4 bases at V and 3 bases at J, leaving 8 bases unmatched.

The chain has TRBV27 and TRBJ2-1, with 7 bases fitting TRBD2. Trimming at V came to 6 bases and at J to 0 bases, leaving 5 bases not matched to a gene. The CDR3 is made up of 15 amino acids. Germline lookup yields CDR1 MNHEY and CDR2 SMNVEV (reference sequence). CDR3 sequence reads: CASRSLAYSYNEQFF. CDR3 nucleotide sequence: TGTGCCAGCAGGTCACTAGCGTACTCCTACAATGAGCAGTTCTTC.

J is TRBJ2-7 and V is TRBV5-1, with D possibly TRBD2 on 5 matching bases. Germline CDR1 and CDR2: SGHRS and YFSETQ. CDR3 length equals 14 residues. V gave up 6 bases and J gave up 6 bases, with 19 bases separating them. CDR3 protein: CASTYGGLGFEQYF. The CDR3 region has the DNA TGCGCCAGCACCTACGGAGGTCTTGGATTCGAGCAGTACTTC.

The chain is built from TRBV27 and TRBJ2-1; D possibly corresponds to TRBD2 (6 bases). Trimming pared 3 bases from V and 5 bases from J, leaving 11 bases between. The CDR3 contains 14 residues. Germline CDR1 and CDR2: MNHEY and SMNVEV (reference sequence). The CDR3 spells CASSLWGVDNEQFF. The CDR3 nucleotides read TGTGCCAGCAGTTTGTGGGGGGTGGACAATGAGCAGTTCTTC.

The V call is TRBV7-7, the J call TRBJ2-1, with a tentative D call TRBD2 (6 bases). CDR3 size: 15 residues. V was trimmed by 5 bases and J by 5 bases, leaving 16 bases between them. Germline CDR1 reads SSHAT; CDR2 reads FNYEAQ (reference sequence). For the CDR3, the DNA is TGTGCCAGCAGCACCGGGACTTCCCTTCACAATGAGCAGTTCTTC. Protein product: CASSTGTSLHNEQFF.

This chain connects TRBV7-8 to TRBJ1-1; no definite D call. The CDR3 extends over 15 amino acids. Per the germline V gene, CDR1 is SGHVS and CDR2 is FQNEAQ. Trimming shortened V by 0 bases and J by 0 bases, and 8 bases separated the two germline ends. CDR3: CASSLARLMNTEAFF. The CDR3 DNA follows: TGTGCCAGCAGCTTAGCGCGGCTCATGAACACTGAAGCTTTCTTT.

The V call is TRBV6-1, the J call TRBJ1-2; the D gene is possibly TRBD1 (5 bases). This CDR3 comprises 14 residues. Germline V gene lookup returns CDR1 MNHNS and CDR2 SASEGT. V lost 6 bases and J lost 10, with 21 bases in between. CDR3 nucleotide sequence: TGTGCCAGCAGCCTCTCCGTCGGGACTTTTGTCTACACCTTC. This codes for CASSLSVGTFVYTF.

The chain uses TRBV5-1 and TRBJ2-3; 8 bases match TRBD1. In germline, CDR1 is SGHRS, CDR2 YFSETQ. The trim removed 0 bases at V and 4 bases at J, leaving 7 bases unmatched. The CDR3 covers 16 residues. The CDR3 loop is CASSLAGQGFSDTQYF. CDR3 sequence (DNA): TGCGCCAGCAGCTTGGCCGGACAGGGCTTTTCAGATACGCAGTATTTT.

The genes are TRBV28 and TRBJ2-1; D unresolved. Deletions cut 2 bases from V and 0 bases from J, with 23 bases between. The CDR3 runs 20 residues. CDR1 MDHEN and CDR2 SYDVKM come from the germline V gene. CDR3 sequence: CASSLNIPSLSASSYNEQFF. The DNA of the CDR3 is TGTGCCAGCAGTTTAAATATCCCTTCGTTGAGCGCCAGCTCCTACAATGAGCAGTTCTTC. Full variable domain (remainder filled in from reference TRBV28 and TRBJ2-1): DVKVTQSSRYLVKRTGEKVFLECVQDMDHENMFWYRQDPGLGLRLIYFSYDVKMKEKGDIPEGYSVSREKKERFSLILESASTNQTSMYLCASSLNIPSLSASSYNEQFFGPGTRLTVL.

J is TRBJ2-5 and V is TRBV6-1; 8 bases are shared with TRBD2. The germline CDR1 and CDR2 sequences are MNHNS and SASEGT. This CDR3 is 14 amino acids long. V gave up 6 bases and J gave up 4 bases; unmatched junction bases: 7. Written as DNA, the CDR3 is TGTGCCAGCAGCTTACGGGAGGGCCTAGAGACCCAGTACTTC. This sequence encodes CASSLREGLETQYF.

For the CDR3, the DNA is TGTGCCAGCAGCTCCCGAGAAGACAGGGAAGGGGGTGGGGAAGAGACCCAGTACTTC. It translates to CASSSREDREGGGEETQYF. V is TRBV7-9 and J is TRBJ2-5, with 7 bases aligning to TRBD1. V lost 4 bases, J lost 3 bases, and 20 bases stayed unmatched. The V gene's germline CDR1 is SEHNR and CDR2 FQNEAQ (reference sequence). The CDR3 is 19 residues long. The variable domain in full, completed from reference TRBV7-9 and TRBJ2-5, reads DTGVSQNPRHKITKRGQNVTFRCDPISEHNRLYWYRQTLGQGPEFLTYFQNEAQLEKSRLLSDRFSAERPKGSFSTLEIQRTEQGDSAMYLCASSSREDREGGGEETQYFGPGTRLLVL.

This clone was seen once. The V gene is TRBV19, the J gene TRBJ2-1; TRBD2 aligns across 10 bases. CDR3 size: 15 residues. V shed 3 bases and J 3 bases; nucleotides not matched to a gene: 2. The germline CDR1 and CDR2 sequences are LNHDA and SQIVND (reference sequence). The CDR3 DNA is TGTGCCAGTAGTATCGCTAGCGGGGGCTACAATGAGCAGTTCTTC. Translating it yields CASSIASGGYNEQFF.

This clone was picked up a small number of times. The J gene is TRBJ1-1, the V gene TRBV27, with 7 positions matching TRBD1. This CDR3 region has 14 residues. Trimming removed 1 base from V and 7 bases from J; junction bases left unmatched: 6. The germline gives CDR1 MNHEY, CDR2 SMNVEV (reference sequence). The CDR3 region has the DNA TGTGCCAGCAGTTTATTGGCTACAGGGGATGAAGCTTTCTTT. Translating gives CASSLLATGDEAFF.

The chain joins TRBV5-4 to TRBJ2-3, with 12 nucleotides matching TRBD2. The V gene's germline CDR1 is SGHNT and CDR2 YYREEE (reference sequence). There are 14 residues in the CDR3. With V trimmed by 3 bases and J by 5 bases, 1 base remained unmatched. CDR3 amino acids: CASSSSGGGDTQYF. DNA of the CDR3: TGTGCCAGCAGCTCTAGCGGGGGGGGAGATACGCAGTATTTT.

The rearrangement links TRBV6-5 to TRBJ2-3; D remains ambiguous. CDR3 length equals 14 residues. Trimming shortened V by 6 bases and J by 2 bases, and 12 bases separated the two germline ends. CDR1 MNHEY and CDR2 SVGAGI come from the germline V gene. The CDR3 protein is CASSQTAATDTQYF. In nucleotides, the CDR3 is TGTGCCAGCAGCCAGACTGCGGCCACAGATACGCAGTATTTT.

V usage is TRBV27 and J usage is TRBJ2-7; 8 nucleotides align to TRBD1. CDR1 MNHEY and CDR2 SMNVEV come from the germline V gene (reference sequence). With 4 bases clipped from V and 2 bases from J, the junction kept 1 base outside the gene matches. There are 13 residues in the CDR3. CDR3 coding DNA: TGTGCCAGCAGTTGGACAGGGACCTACGAGCAGTACTTC. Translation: CASSWTGTYEQYF.

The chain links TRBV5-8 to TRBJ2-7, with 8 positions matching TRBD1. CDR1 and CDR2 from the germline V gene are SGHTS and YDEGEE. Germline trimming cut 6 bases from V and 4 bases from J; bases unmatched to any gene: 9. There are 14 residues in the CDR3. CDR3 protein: CASMWTGRRYEQYF. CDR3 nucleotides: TGTGCCAGCATGTGGACAGGGAGGCGATACGAGCAGTACTTC.

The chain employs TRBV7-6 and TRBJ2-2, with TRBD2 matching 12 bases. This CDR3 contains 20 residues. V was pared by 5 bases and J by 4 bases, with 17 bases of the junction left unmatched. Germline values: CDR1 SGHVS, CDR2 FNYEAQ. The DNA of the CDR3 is TGTGCCAGCAGCCGCCCTAAAGAACTAGCGGGGGGATTAGGCACCGGGGAGCTGTTTTTT. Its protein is CASSRPKELAGGLGTGELFF.

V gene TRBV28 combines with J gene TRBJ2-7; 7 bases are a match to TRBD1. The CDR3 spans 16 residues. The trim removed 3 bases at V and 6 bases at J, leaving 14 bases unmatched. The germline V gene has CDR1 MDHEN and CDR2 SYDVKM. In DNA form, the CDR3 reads TGTGCCAGCAGTTTGGGATTAGGCAGGGGGAATATCGAGCAGTACTTC. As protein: CASSLGLGRGNIEQYF.

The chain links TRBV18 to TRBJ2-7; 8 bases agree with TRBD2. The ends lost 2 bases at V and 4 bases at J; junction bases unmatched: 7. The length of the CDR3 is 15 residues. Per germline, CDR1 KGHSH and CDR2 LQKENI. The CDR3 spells CASSPDGRVLYEQYF. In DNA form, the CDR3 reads TGTGCCAGCTCACCAGACGGGAGGGTTCTATACGAGCAGTACTTC.

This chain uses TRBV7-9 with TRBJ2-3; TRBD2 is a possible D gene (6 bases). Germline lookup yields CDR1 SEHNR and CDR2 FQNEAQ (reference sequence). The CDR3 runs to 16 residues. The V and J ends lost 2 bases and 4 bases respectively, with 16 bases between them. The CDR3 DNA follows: TGTGCCAGCAGCTTATTACTGGGACTTTCGGCAGATACGCAGTATTTT. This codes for CASSLLLGLSADTQYF.

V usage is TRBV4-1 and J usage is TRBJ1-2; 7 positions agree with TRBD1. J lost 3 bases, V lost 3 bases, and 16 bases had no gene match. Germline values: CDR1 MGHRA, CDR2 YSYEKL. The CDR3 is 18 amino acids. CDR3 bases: TGCGCCAGCAGCCACCCGATTTTCCCGGGACAGCTGTACTATGGCTACACCTTC. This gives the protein CASSHPIFPGQLYYGYTF.

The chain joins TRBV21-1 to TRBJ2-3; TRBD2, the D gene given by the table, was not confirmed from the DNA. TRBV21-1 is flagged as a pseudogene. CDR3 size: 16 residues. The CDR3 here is CASSTSGATSPDTQYF. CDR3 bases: TGTGCCAGCAGCACCTCGGGCGCGACTAGTCCAGATACGCAGTATTTT.